Each of the 9 T cell receptor beta chains below was sequenced from the same sample in a study of a mutant IDH1 vaccine in newly diagnosed glioma. Profiling relied on immunoSEQ multiplex PCR, and the TCRdb table lists in-frame clones only, not all of them. The data contain about 25,000 clones, 93% of them singletons. Time point indicated: baseline, week 1 (first vaccination visit). Treatment described: pre-vaccination baseline after standard-of-care therapy. The input for sequencing was PBMCs, taken from a glioma patient treated with radiotherapy, temozolomide or both. These receptors all come from a man aged 40-55 years with glioma.

This chain connects TRBV5-4 to TRBJ1-2; D may be TRBD1 (5 bases). The CDR3 runs to 14 residues. With 2 bases removed from V and 0 bases from J, the gap between germline ends came to 8 bases. Germline V gene sequence: CDR1 SGHNT, CDR2 YYREEE (reference sequence). CDR3 residues: CASSLGEANYGYTF. In DNA, the CDR3 is TGTGCCAGCAGCTTAGGGGAGGCTAACTATGGCTACACCTTC.

This clone appeared a single time. The V gene is TRBV2, the J gene TRBJ2-4, with no clear D. Germline V gene sequence: CDR1 SNHLY, CDR2 FYNNEI. V was cut by 5 bases and J by 11 bases, with 13 bases left in between. The CDR3 loop spans 12 amino acids. CDR3 DNA: TGTGCCAGCAGTCGTCGGGTTGGGGTTCAGTACTTC. This encodes CASSRRVGVQYF.

The rearrangement links TRBV27 to TRBJ2-7; D not resolved. Germline V gene lookup returns CDR1 MNHEY and CDR2 SMNVEV (reference sequence). The CDR3 consists of 14 residues. V lost 3 bases to trimming and J lost 1 base, with 10 bases between them. Here the CDR3 reads CASSLVAQSYEQYF. CDR3 bases: TGTGCCAGCAGTTTGGTGGCACAATCCTACGAGCAGTACTTC.

This clone was counted once. This chain connects TRBV5-1 to TRBJ2-5, with D possibly TRBD2 on 5 matching bases. Trimming stripped 0 bases from V and 4 bases from J, with 10 bases between. This CDR3 has 14 amino acids. CDR1 and CDR2 from the germline V gene are SGHRS and YFSETQ. CDR3 residues: CASSLGGPPETQYF. CDR3 DNA: TGCGCCAGCAGCTTGGGAGGGCCTCCAGAGACCCAGTACTTC.

This sequence joins TRBV7-2 and TRBJ1-4; possibly TRBD1 for D (6 bases). V was clipped by 5 bases and J by 11 bases, with 15 bases between them. CDR1 and CDR2 (germline): SGHTA, FQGNSA. The CDR3 totals 13 residues. DNA of the CDR3: TGTGCCAGCAGCGAGACAGGCCTGGGGAAACTGTTTTTT. Translated: CASSETGLGKLFF.

The chain employs TRBV7-9 and TRBJ2-5; D unclear. With 3 bases removed from V and 3 bases from J, the gap between germline ends came to 2 bases. There are 11 residues in the CDR3. The germline CDR1 and CDR2 sequences are SEHNR and FQNEAQ (reference sequence). The CDR3 loop is CASSFKETQYF. CDR3 DNA sequence: TGTGCCAGCAGCTTTAAAGAGACCCAGTACTTC.

J is TRBJ2-3 and V is TRBV19; no firm D call. Germline lookup yields CDR1 LNHDA and CDR2 SQIVND (reference sequence). This CDR3 comprises 15 residues. V dropped 5 bases and J dropped 0 bases, with 12 bases sitting between them. CDR3 nucleotides: TGTGCCAGTAGTTTCGACGATTCCAGCACAGATACGCAGTATTTT. It specifies CASSFDDSSTDTQYF.

This clone was seen once. The chain uses TRBV19 and TRBJ1-1; D not certain. The CDR3 is 15 amino acids. Germline CDR1 is LNHDA and CDR2 is SQIVND (reference sequence). Deletions cut 3 bases from V and 0 bases from J, with 11 bases between. CDR3 sequence reads: CASSIQPTMNTEAFF. In DNA form, the CDR3 reads TGTGCCAGTAGTATTCAACCGACGATGAACACTGAAGCTTTCTTT.

The chain has TRBV14 and TRBJ2-1; a weak D match, TRBD1 (5 bases). The V gene lost 5 bases and the J gene lost 4 bases, with 9 bases spanning the gap. CDR3 size: 13 residues. Looked up from germline, CDR1 is SGHDN and CDR2 is FVKESK. The CDR3 sequence is CASSFDSYNEQFF. Here the CDR3 DNA reads TGTGCCAGCAGCTTCGACAGTTACAATGAGCAGTTCTTC.